These 18 T cell receptor beta chains originate from one sample sequenced in a study of neurological immune-mediated disorders. From the 5' RACE reads, TCRdb called clonotypes with MiXCR, one entry per CDR3 protein. This table holds tens of thousands of distinct CDR3 sequences, less than 15% found once. Input material: PBMCs. Receptors were obtained from a man aged 60 to 69 in good health.

In this sample, this clonotype turned up many times. The CDR3 DNA reads TGTGCCAGCAGTTACTCGTGGGGGGGGAATCAGCCCCAGCATTTT. It specifies CASSYSWGGNQPQHF. The chain recombines TRBV6-6 with TRBJ1-5; tentatively, D is TRBD1 (5 bases). Germline V CDR1 and CDR2: MNHNY, SVGAGI (reference sequence). The V end lost 0 bases, the J end lost 4 bases, and 10 bases lay between the germline ends. CDR3 length equals 15 residues.

This clonotype is labeled as medium-sized. The CDR3 loop is CASSSIRDRGQETQYF. In DNA form, the CDR3 reads TGTGCCAGCAGCTCGATCCGGGACAGGGGGCAAGAGACCCAGTACTTC. The gene calls are TRBV5-5 and TRBJ2-5; 11 bases line up with TRBD1. Trimming cost V 3 bases and J 2 bases; bases outside gene matches: 6. This CDR3 is 16 amino acids long. Germline values: CDR1 SGHKS, CDR2 YYEKEE (reference sequence).

In this sample, this clonotype turned up many times. CDR3 sequence: CASSQGFTGGYTF. CDR3 bases: TGCGCCAGCAGCCAAGGATTCACCGGGGGCTACACCTTC. The rearrangement joins TRBV5-1 to TRBJ1-2; D is undetermined. CDR3 length: 13 residues. Germline V CDR1 and CDR2: SGHRS, YFSETQ. Deletions cut 4 bases from V and 8 bases from J, with 15 bases between.

There are many counts of this clonotype. This chain uses TRBV5-1 with TRBJ2-1; D unclear. The ends were cut back, 0 bases at V and 0 bases at J, with 4 bases in the middle. The CDR3 runs to 14 residues. CDR1 is SGHRS and CDR2 is YFSETQ in the germline V gene. The CDR3 loop is CASSLAISYNEQFF. The CDR3 DNA reads as TGCGCCAGCAGCTTGGCTATCTCCTACAATGAGCAGTTCTTC.

This clonotype was observed many times. The chain has TRBV5-1 and TRBJ1-6; a possible D gene is TRBD1 (5 bases). The CDR3 totals 14 residues. CDR1 is SGHRS and CDR2 is YFSETQ in the germline V gene. V lost 5 bases and J lost 13, with 19 bases in between. CDR3 loop: CASRVESTGAPLHF. The CDR3, as DNA: TGCGCCAGCAGGGTCGAAAGTACCGGGGCTCCCCTCCACTTT. Together with reference TRBV5-1 and TRBJ1-6, the CDR3 gives the full variable domain: KAGVTQTPRYLIKTRGQQVTLSCSPISGHRSVSWYQQTPGQGLQFLFEYFSETQRNKGNFPGRFSGRQFSNSRSEMNVSTLELGDSALYLCASRVESTGAPLHFGNGTRLTVT.

This clonotype was counted between two and nine times. Since a much larger clone is just one base distant, this may be a read error. The V gene is TRBV11-2, the J gene TRBJ1-2; 7 nucleotides line up with TRBD1. The CDR3 runs to 14 residues. Germline CDR1 is SGHAT and CDR2 is FQNNGV. The CDR3 DNA reads TGTACCAGCAGCTCACTTCGACAGGGATATGGCTACACCTTC. Protein: CTSSSLRQGYGYTF.

By frequency in the sample, this clonotype is medium-sized. The chain joins TRBV20-1 to TRBJ2-1; no definite D call. Trimming took off 7 bases at V and 4 bases at J, with 8 bases between the two ends. The CDR3 runs to 11 residues. CDR1 is DFQATT and CDR2 is SNEGSKA in the germline V gene (reference sequence). The CDR3 DNA follows: TGCAGTGTTCAGGATTACAATGAGCAGTTCTTC. Its translation: CSVQDYNEQFF.

This clonotype was recorded at least ten times. The V and J genes are TRBV20-1 and TRBJ2-5, with D uncertain. V lost 1 base to trimming and J lost 5 bases, with 17 bases between them. The CDR3 sequence is 15 residues long. Germline CDR1 is DFQATT and CDR2 is SNEGSKA (reference sequence). The CDR3 protein is CSARALDAASETQYF. The CDR3 coding sequence is TGCAGTGCTAGAGCTCTGGACGCCGCCAGCGAGACCCAGTACTTC.

This clonotype appeared many times. The chain couples TRBV7-3 to TRBJ2-3; 9 bases align to TRBD1. The CDR3 length is 14 residues. With V trimmed by 1 base and J by 4 bases, 0 bases remained unmatched. Germline CDR1 SGHTA, CDR2 FQGTGA. CDR3 in DNA: TGTGCCAGCAGCTTAAGACAGGGGGCAGATACGCAGTATTTT. This codes for CASSLRQGADTQYF.

This clonotype was detected ten times or more. The V and J genes are TRBV6-5 and TRBJ2-3; 7 nucleotides agree with TRBD1. Trimming at V came to 5 bases and at J to 8 bases, leaving 10 bases not matched to a gene. The germline gives CDR1 MNHEY, CDR2 SVGAGI. The CDR3 runs 14 residues. This chain's CDR3 is CASSKTGKAGTQYF. CDR3 nucleotide sequence: TGTGCCAGCAGTAAGACAGGGAAGGCCGGTACGCAGTATTTT.

This clonotype was seen repeatedly, ten times or more. The chain joins TRBV5-1 to TRBJ1-2; 11 bases line up with TRBD1. Germline V gene lookup returns CDR1 SGHRS and CDR2 YFSETQ. J was trimmed by 0 bases and V by 4 bases; bases with no gene match: 8. This CDR3 contains 17 residues. The chain's CDR3 is CASSPFPGQGANYGYTF. CDR3 coding DNA: TGCGCCAGCAGCCCATTTCCGGGACAGGGGGCTAACTATGGCTACACCTTC.

This clonotype occurred many times. The chain uses TRBV12-3 or TRBV12-4 and TRBJ2-1, with D perhaps matching TRBD2 (5 bases). This CDR3 spans 13 amino acids. V was clipped by 3 bases and J by 4 bases, with 7 bases between them. CDR3 coding DNA: TGTGCCAGCAGTTTGAGGGAATACAATGAGCAGTTCTTC. The encoded protein is CASSLREYNEQFF.

V gene TRBV20-1 combines with J gene TRBJ2-2, with D uncertain. Trimming removed 3 bases at V and 8 bases at J, with 13 bases between. Germline loops: CDR1 DFQATT, CDR2 SNEGSKA (reference sequence). This CDR3 region has 13 residues. Here the CDR3 DNA reads TGCAGTGCTAGTCACGGTGTCCGAGGGGAGCTGTTTTTT. It yields the protein CSASHGVRGELFF.

This clonotype came up many times. The chain carries TRBV12-3 or TRBV12-4 and TRBJ2-7, with D perhaps TRBD1 (6 bases). V gave up 2 bases and J gave up 4 bases, with 12 bases separating them. CDR3 length: 14 residues. The CDR3 coding sequence is TGTGCCAGCAGTTTAAAGACAGGCCCATACGAGCAGTACTTC. Amino acids: CASSLKTGPYEQYF.

At least ten counts were recorded for this clonotype. The chain carries TRBV20-1 and TRBJ1-1; D call uncertain. V was clipped by 1 base and J by 1 base, with 4 bases between them. The germline CDR1 and CDR2 sequences are DFQATT and SNEGSKA (reference sequence). CDR3 length: 12 amino acids. For the CDR3, the DNA is TGCAGTGCTAGAGTGGCGAACACTGAAGCTTTCTTT. It codes for CSARVANTEAFF.

This clonotype was counted many times. The chain has TRBV10-3 and TRBJ2-3, with TRBD2 matching 10 bases. The germline CDR1 and CDR2 sequences are ENHRY and SYGVKD. V gave up 8 bases and J gave up 2 bases; unmatched junction bases: 4. The CDR3 loop spans 14 amino acids. Here the CDR3 DNA reads TGTGCCATCTCCACTAGCGGGATCACAGATACGCAGTATTTT. Amino acid sequence: CAISTSGITDTQYF.

This clonotype was found many times. This chain's CDR3 is CASNFAANRYGYTF. As DNA, the CDR3 is TGTGCCAGCAATTTTGCCGCGAATCGTTATGGCTACACCTTC. The chain joins TRBV2 to TRBJ1-2; no definite D call. CDR1 and CDR2 (germline): SNHLY, FYNNEI. The ends were cut back, 7 bases at V and 5 bases at J, with 17 bases in the middle. There are 14 residues in the CDR3.

This clonotype was counted ten times or more. This chain links TRBV9 with TRBJ2-2; no definite D call. V was clipped by 2 bases and J by 7 bases, with 3 bases between them. The CDR3 has 11 amino acids. In germline, CDR1 is SGDLS, CDR2 YYNGEE. CDR3 nucleotides: TGTGCCAGCAGCGTGGGCGGGGAGCTGTTTTTT. The encoded protein is CASSVGGELFF.